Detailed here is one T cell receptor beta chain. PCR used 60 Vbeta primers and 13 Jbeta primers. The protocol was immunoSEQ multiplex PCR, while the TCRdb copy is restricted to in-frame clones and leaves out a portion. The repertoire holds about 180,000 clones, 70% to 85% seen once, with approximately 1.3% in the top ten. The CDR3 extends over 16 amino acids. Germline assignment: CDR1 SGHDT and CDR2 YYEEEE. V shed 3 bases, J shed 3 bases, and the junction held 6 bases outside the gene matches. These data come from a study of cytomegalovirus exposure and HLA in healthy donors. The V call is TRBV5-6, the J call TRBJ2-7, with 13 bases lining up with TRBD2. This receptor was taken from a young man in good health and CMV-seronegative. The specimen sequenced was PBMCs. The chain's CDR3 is CASSSGLAGEIYEQYF. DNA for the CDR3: TGTGCCAGCAGCTCAGGACTAGCGGGAGAGATCTACGAGCAGTACTTC.